The 29 T cell receptor beta chains below were found in one sample sequenced in a study of OX40 agonist ivuxolimab in advanced cancers. TCRdb's table, derived via immunoSEQ multiplex PCR, lists solely in-frame clones and lacks some. In the table there are about 52,000 clones, about 93% of which are singletons. Sequencing was performed on CD4+ or CD8+ T cells sorted from blood, taken in a trial of the OX40 agonist ivuxolimab. The receptors were sampled from an adult with an advanced solid tumor such as melanoma, head and neck, liver or kidney cancer.

CDR3 DNA: TGCGCCAGCAGCCAAGGGTGGGGGGCCTACGAGCAGTACTTC. Translated: CASSQGWGAYEQYF. The gene calls are TRBV4-3 and TRBJ2-7, with D possibly being TRBD2 (6 bases). The CDR3 sequence is 14 residues long. The V and J ends lost 1 base and 2 bases respectively, with 9 bases between them. Germline V gene lookup returns CDR1 LGHNA and CDR2 YSLEER.

The chain is built from TRBV25-1 and TRBJ2-3, with TRBD1 as a possible D gene (6 bases). Trimming pared 3 bases from V and 1 base from J, leaving 11 bases between. CDR3 length equals 15 residues. Germline lookup yields CDR1 MGHDK and CDR2 SYGVNS. The CDR3, as DNA: TGTGCCAGCAGTGATGGGGGCAGCCGCACAGATACGCAGTATTTT. Translated: CASSDGGSRTDTQYF.

Details on this clone: Other nucleotide sequences in the sample specify the same CDR3. The V call is TRBV27, the J call TRBJ2-7; unclear D gene. The germline gives CDR1 MNHEY, CDR2 SMNVEV (reference sequence). Trimming pared 0 bases from V and 2 bases from J, leaving 8 bases between. The CDR3 runs 14 residues. The CDR3 bases are TGTGCCAGCAGTTTATCGCCAGGAACCTACGAGCAGTACTTC. This codes for CASSLSPGTYEQYF.

The chain links TRBV27 to TRBJ2-2; TRBD1 aligns across 7 bases. Germline V gene data show CDR1 as MNHEY and CDR2 as SMNVEV (reference sequence). Losses at the gene ends were 6 bases for V and 1 base for J; bases not matched to a gene: 5. This CDR3 is 15 amino acids long. This CDR3 reads CASSTGQWNTGELFF. In nucleotides, the CDR3 is TGTGCCAGCAGCACGGGACAGTGGAACACCGGGGAGCTGTTTTTT.

CDR3 loop: CATSAPRLVNSYEQYF. The CDR3 DNA reads TGCGCCACCTCCGCGCCCCGGCTAGTAAACTCCTACGAGCAGTACTTC. This chain uses TRBV10-2 with TRBJ2-7; no firm D call. The CDR3 totals 16 residues. Germline V CDR1 and CDR2: WSHSY, SAAADI. V dropped 10 bases and J dropped 0 bases, with 22 bases sitting between them.

V is TRBV4-3 and J is TRBJ2-1, with 10 bases identical to TRBD2. The V segment lost 1 base and the J segment 2 bases; nucleotides outside the gene matches: 8. The germline V gene has CDR1 LGHNA and CDR2 YSLEER. This CDR3 contains 18 residues. The CDR3 protein is CASSQGPFSGRPYNEQFF. The CDR3, as DNA: TGCGCCAGCAGCCAAGGACCCTTTAGCGGGAGGCCCTACAATGAGCAGTTCTTC.

The chain uses TRBV27 and TRBJ2-2; unclear D gene. From germline, CDR1 is MNHEY and CDR2 SMNVEV (reference sequence). Trimming cost V 0 bases and J 5 bases, with 7 bases left between them. The CDR3 covers 14 residues. As DNA, the CDR3 is TGTGCCAGCAGTTTATCCCCCGCAACCGGGGAGCTGTTTTTT. It specifies CASSLSPATGELFF.

The chain has TRBV15 and TRBJ2-4; 7 bases match TRBD1. This CDR3 comprises 14 residues. The germline gives CDR1 LNHNV, CDR2 YYDKDF (reference sequence). J lost 4 bases, V lost 4 bases, and 4 bases had no gene match. The CDR3 DNA sequence: TGTGCCACCAGCACCTCGACAGGGAAAAACATTCAGTACTTC. The encoded protein is CATSTSTGKNIQYF.

V is TRBV19 and J is TRBJ2-1; D is unclear. Trimming cost V 4 bases and J 7 bases, with 11 bases left between them. The CDR3 loop spans 13 amino acids. CDR1 LNHDA and CDR2 SQIVND come from the germline V gene (reference sequence). CDR3 loop: CASSRRPPNEQFF. The DNA of the CDR3 is TGTGCCAGTAGTAGGCGTCCGCCGAATGAGCAGTTCTTC. The complete variable domain, with remaining parts taken from reference TRBV19 and TRBJ2-1, reads DGGITQSPKYLFRKEGQNVTLSCEQNLNHDAMYWYRQDPGQGLRLIYYSQIVNDFQKGDIAEGYSVSREKKESFPLTVTSAQKNPTAFYLCASSRRPPNEQFFGPGTRLTVL.

V usage is TRBV6-5 and J usage is TRBJ2-1, with a tentative D call TRBD2 (5 bases). CDR1 is MNHEY, CDR2 SVGAGI, per germline. V shed 5 bases and J shed 9 bases, with 14 bases lying between them. The CDR3 sequence is 13 residues long. CDR3 loop: CASSTRLGSEQFF. The DNA for the CDR3 is TGTGCCAGCAGTACCCGGTTGGGGAGTGAGCAGTTCTTC.

This sequence joins TRBV5-4 and TRBJ2-1; D may be TRBD2 (5 bases). There are 16 residues in the CDR3. Germline loops: CDR1 SGHNT, CDR2 YYREEE (reference sequence). V was pared by 0 bases and J by 10 bases, with 20 bases between. CDR3 sequence: CASSLAGFSRGGEQFF. As DNA, the CDR3 is TGTGCCAGCAGCTTGGCCGGGTTCTCCCGGGGTGGAGAGCAGTTCTTC.

The chain is built from TRBV5-8 and TRBJ2-2; no firm D call. CDR1 SGHTS and CDR2 YDEGEE come from the germline V gene. The CDR3 is 15 residues long. Trimming took 2 bases from V and 0 from J, leaving 8 bases between them. CDR3 protein: CASSFWASNTGELFF. The DNA for the CDR3 is TGTGCCAGCAGCTTCTGGGCTTCGAACACCGGGGAGCTGTTTTTT.

Here the CDR3 DNA reads TGTGCCAGCAGTACCATGGGCGGCGGGGCTGGAGATGAAGCTTTCTTT. Translated, it gives CASSTMGGGAGDEAFF. The chain employs TRBV27 and TRBJ1-1; TRBD1 might be the D (5 bases). CDR1 is MNHEY and CDR2 is SMNVEV in the germline V gene (reference sequence). The CDR3 is 16 amino acids. Between the trimmed V and J ends, which lost 5 bases and 7 bases, there was a span of 23 bases.

The chain is built from TRBV29-1 and TRBJ2-7, with TRBD2 matching over 14 bases. Per germline, CDR1 SQVTM and CDR2 ANQGSEA. The CDR3 totals 16 residues. J lost 2 bases, V lost 6 bases, and 9 bases had no gene match. The DNA of the CDR3 is TGCAGCGTAACAGGGACTAGCGGGAGCCCTGCCTACGAGCAGTACTTC. As protein: CSVTGTSGSPAYEQYF.

The rearrangement uses TRBV5-1 and TRBJ2-2; 11 bases agree with TRBD1. Germline CDR1 is SGHRS and CDR2 is YFSETQ. The length of the CDR3 is 15 residues. V was pared by 4 bases and J by 6 bases, with 5 bases of the junction left unmatched. The chain's CDR3 is CASSEGTGGPGELFF. The DNA of the CDR3 is TGCGCCAGCAGCGAAGGGACAGGGGGACCCGGGGAGCTGTTTTTT.

The chain recombines TRBV13 with TRBJ1-1; unclear D gene. Germline assignment: CDR1 PRHDT and CDR2 FYEKMQ (reference sequence). There are 11 residues in the CDR3. Trimming shortened V by 3 bases and J by 1 base, and 0 bases separated the two germline ends. This CDR3 reads CASSLNTEAFF. The CDR3 nucleotides read TGTGCCAGCAGCTTGAACACTGAAGCTTTCTTT.

This chain links TRBV4-1 with TRBJ2-1; 10 nucleotides agree with TRBD2. There are 17 residues in the CDR3. Trimming took 1 base from V and 8 from J; bases not matched to a gene: 11. Germline V gene data show CDR1 as MGHRA and CDR2 as YSYEKL. CDR3 amino acids: CASSQAQREGRWDEQFF. CDR3 nucleotide sequence: TGCGCCAGCAGCCAAGCCCAGCGGGAGGGCCGTTGGGATGAGCAGTTCTTC.

The chain uses TRBV28 and TRBJ1-3; TRBD1 is a possible D gene (5 bases). Trimming removed 3 bases from V and 0 bases from J, with 15 bases in between. Germline V lookup: CDR1 MDHEN, CDR2 SYDVKM. The CDR3 length is 17 residues. The CDR3 region has the DNA TGTGCCAGCAGTTTCAGTTATGGTGACAGCTCTGGAAACACCATATATTTT. It specifies CASSFSYGDSSGNTIYF.

The chain combines TRBV25-1 with TRBJ1-6; D not resolved. Per germline, CDR1 MGHDK and CDR2 SYGVNS. This CDR3 contains 14 residues. Trimming took off 2 bases at V and 10 bases at J, with 12 bases between the two ends. The CDR3 sequence: CASSEVGELSPLHF. The CDR3 DNA reads as TGTGCCAGCAGTGAAGTCGGCGAACTCTCACCCCTCCACTTT.

This clone was observed a handful of times. The chain combines TRBV7-9 with TRBJ2-1; TRBD1 might be the D (5 bases). There are 12 residues in the CDR3. CDR1 is SEHNR and CDR2 is FQNEAQ in the germline V gene (reference sequence). Between the trimmed V and J ends, which lost 6 bases and 12 bases, there was a span of 15 bases. CDR3 region: CASSLSGSGQFF. CDR3 DNA sequence: TGTGCCAGCAGTTTGTCAGGGTCTGGGCAGTTCTTC.

The sample holds one count of this clone. J is TRBJ2-7 and V is TRBV13; the match to TRBD1 covers 9 bases. Per germline, CDR1 PRHDT and CDR2 FYEKMQ (reference sequence). V lost 5 bases, J lost 3 bases, and 23 bases stayed unmatched. The CDR3 extends over 20 amino acids. The CDR3: CASSPSPGQGSSGRVYEQYF. In DNA form, the CDR3 reads TGTGCCAGCAGCCCGTCCCCCGGACAGGGGTCTAGCGGACGGGTCTACGAGCAGTACTTC.

This rearrangement joins TRBV7-9 to TRBJ2-1, with D maybe TRBD2 (6 bases). Trimming removed 5 bases from V and 3 bases from J, with 17 bases in between. CDR1 and CDR2 (germline): SEHNR, FQNEAQ (reference sequence). This CDR3 contains 16 residues. The CDR3 sequence is CASSPKLGTLYNEQFF. DNA for the CDR3: TGTGCCAGCAGCCCTAAGCTCGGGACTCTCTACAATGAGCAGTTCTTC.

This chain uses TRBV5-6 with TRBJ2-5; weak D call: TRBD1 (5 bases). Per germline, CDR1 SGHDT and CDR2 YYEEEE. The V and J ends lost 5 bases and 5 bases respectively, with 22 bases between them. CDR3 length: 16 amino acids. CDR3: CASSPLPGITVETQYF. The CDR3 region has the DNA TGTGCCAGCAGTCCTCTTCCAGGGATCACGGTTGAGACCCAGTACTTC.

The chain employs TRBV27 and TRBJ2-6, with 7 bases that match TRBD1. The V gene end was trimmed by 3 bases and the J gene end by 1 base; junction bases not matched to a gene: 12. The germline CDR1 and CDR2 sequences are MNHEY and SMNVEV (reference sequence). The CDR3 has 19 amino acids. CDR3 nucleotides: TGTGCCAGCAGTTTGGGTTTGACAGGGTCCCCTTCTGGGGCCAACGTCCTGACTTTC. Translating it yields CASSLGLTGSPSGANVLTF.

The genes are TRBV5-6 and TRBJ2-7; 11 nucleotides agree with TRBD1. The CDR3 is 15 residues long. CDR1 is SGHDT and CDR2 is YYEEEE in the germline V gene. The junction had 7 bases not matched to a gene; V was cut back by 4 bases and J by 4 bases. The CDR3 loop is CASSPGWDRGYEQYF. Here the CDR3 DNA reads TGTGCCAGCAGCCCGGGGTGGGACAGGGGGTACGAGCAGTACTTC.

The V gene is TRBV7-9, the J gene TRBJ1-5; TRBD1 agrees at 9 bases. The germline V gene has CDR1 SEHNR and CDR2 FQNEAQ (reference sequence). The CDR3 extends over 18 amino acids. The V segment lost 1 base and the J segment 5 bases; nucleotides outside the gene matches: 12. CDR3 DNA sequence: TGTGCCAGCAGCTTAGGTTGGTCGGGACAGGGTACGGATCAGCCCCAGCATTTT. The encoded protein is CASSLGWSGQGTDQPQHF.

The chain carries TRBV5-6 and TRBJ2-7, with D unclear. The V end lost 1 base, the J end lost 5 bases, and 10 bases lay between the germline ends. CDR3 length: 13 residues. Germline assignment: CDR1 SGHDT and CDR2 YYEEEE. In DNA form, the CDR3 reads TGTGCCAGCAGCTTGTCTATGCGGCACGAGCAGTACTTC. This codes for CASSLSMRHEQYF.

The chain uses TRBV19 and TRBJ2-7; D gene unclear. Germline CDR1 and CDR2: LNHDA and SQIVND (reference sequence). V was shortened by 5 bases and J by 2 bases, with 19 bases between the two germline ends. The CDR3 loop spans 16 amino acids. CDR3: CASSPTSVPTPYEQYF. In DNA form, the CDR3 reads TGTGCCAGTAGTCCCACGAGTGTGCCTACCCCCTACGAGCAGTACTTC.

The V gene is TRBV13, the J gene TRBJ2-3, with 7 bases fitting TRBD2. Germline V lookup: CDR1 PRHDT, CDR2 FYEKMQ (reference sequence). This CDR3 is built from 15 residues. The trim removed 1 base at V and 2 bases at J, leaving 3 bases unmatched. The CDR3 sequence: CASSLEAGFTDTQYF. In DNA form, the CDR3 reads TGTGCCAGCAGCTTAGAAGCGGGGTTCACAGATACGCAGTATTTT.